This T cell receptor beta chain emerged from a study of T cell responses to AZD1222 COVID-19 vaccine. Study-level information: Timing groups of about 4 and about 12 weeks for second doses were pooled. Study-wide results and caveats: Most donors were white British, females outnumbered males, and clonal diversity was possibly underestimated. All repertoire sampling was performed exclusively after the peak T cell response.

This CDR3 is built from 13 residues. CDR1 is SGHDT, CDR2 YYEEEE, per germline. V was cut by 3 bases and J by 4 bases, with 8 bases left in between. TCRdb's table, derived via immunoSEQ multiplex PCR, lists solely in-frame clones and lacks some. This table has more than 250,000 clones, approximately 95% appearing once. This clone was seen a few times. Its antigen is as yet unknown. The starting material was peripheral blood, obtained on day 0 of AZD1222 vaccination. This rearrangement joins TRBV5-6 to TRBJ1-3; TRBD1 is a possible D gene (6 bases). This TCR derives from an adult in good health. The CDR3 bases are TGTGCCAGCAGCTGGACAGCAGGAAACACCATATATTTT. This codes for CASSWTAGNTIYF.